Listed below are T cell receptor beta chains from one sample, sequenced in a study of blood T cells in healthy people across ages. One entry per CDR3 protein results from TCRdb running MiXCR on the 5' RACE reads. The data hold roughly 410,000 distinct CDR3 sequences, with 52% observed a single time. Sequencing used blood. These receptors all stem from a man between 60 and 70 years old in good health. Both conserved end residues are part of each CDR3. D genes are given only for firm matches.

CSASNSGRAAEQYF,-,TRBD2,TRBV20-1
CSASRGEAYEQYF,TRBJ2-7,TRBD2,TRBV20-1
CASSRGGGTIFDVNEQFF,TRBJ2-1,TRBD2,TRBV4-3
CASSVGLGQQETQYF,TRBJ2-5,-,TRBV9
CASSKGFEGRGAYEQYF,TRBJ2-7,-,TRBV7-8
CASRPGPGPLYGYTF,TRBJ1-2,-,TRBV5-1
CASSPGGGPSGANVLTF,TRBJ2-6,TRBD2,TRBV7-9
CASSSQPGLAQETQYF,TRBJ2-5,TRBD2,TRBV9
CAWRSLGIRGYTF,TRBJ1-2,-,TRBV30
CASSPQGAYTQYF,TRBJ2-3,TRBD1,TRBV12-3/TRBV12-4